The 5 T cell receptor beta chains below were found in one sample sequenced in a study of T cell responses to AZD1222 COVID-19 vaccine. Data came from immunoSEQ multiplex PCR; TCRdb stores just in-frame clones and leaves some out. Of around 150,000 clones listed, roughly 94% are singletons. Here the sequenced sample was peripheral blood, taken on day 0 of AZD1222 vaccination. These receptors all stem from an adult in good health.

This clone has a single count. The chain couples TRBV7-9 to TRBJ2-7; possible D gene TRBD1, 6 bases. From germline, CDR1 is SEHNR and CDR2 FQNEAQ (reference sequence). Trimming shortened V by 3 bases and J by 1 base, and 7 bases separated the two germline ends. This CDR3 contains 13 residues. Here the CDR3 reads CASSFGQSYEQYV. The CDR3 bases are TGTGCCAGCAGCTTCGGACAGTCCTACGAGCAGTACGTC.

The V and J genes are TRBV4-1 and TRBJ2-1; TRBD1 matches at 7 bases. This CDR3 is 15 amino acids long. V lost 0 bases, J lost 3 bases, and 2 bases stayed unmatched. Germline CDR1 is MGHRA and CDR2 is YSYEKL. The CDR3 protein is CASSQDGTDYNEQFF. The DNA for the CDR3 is TGCGCCAGCAGCCAAGATGGGACAGACTACAATGAGCAGTTCTTC.

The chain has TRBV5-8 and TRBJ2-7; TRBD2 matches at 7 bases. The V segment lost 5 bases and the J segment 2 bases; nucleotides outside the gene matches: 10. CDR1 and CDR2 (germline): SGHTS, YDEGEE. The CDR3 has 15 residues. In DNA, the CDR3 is TGTGCCAGCAGTCCGGACGGCGGGAGCGCCTACGAGCAGTACGTC. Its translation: CASSPDGGSAYEQYV.

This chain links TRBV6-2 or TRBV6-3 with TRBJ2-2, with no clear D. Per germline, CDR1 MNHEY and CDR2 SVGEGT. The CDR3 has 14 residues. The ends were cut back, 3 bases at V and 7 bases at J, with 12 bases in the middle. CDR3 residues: CASSYPSLVGELFF. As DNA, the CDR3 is TGTGCCAGCAGTTATCCTAGTTTGGTCGGGGAGCTGTTTTTT.

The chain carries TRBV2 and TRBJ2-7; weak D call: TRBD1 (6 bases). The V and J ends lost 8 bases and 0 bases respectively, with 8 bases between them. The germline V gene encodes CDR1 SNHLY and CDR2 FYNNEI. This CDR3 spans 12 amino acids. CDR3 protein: CASGDTSYEQYV. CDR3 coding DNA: TGTGCCAGCGGGGACACCTCCTACGAGCAGTACGTC.